This is a list of T cell receptor beta chains from one sample in a study of T cells in Graves' hyperthyroidism and ophthalmopathy. TCRdb fed the multiplex PCR reads into MiXCR, producing one record per CDR3 protein. This sample has hundreds of thousands of distinct CDR3 sequences; less than 45% occur once, and the top ten carry about 7%. The sample comprised peripheral blood or thyroid tissue (not recorded which). The receptors shown here come from an adult man with Graves' disease, either hyperthyroidism or ophthalmopathy (not recorded which). The CDR3 runs from the conserved cysteine through the conserved F or W. The D gene is left open where the match is weak. Size values are once, few and many counts, or a class for expanded clones, and some rows have none.

d_call: .
clone_size: few
v_call: TRBV5-1
j_call: TRBJ1-3
cdr3_aa: CASTGAGGTTIYF
cdr3_nt: TGCGCCAGCACCGGGGCTGGTGGCACCACCATATATTTT

d_call: .
clone_size: .
v_call: TRBV29-1
j_call: TRBJ1-1
cdr3_aa: CSSDRGENTEAFF
cdr3_nt: TGCAGCAGTGATAGGGGGGAGAACACTGAAGCTTTCTTT

d_call: .
clone_size: many
v_call: TRBV10-3
j_call: TRBJ1-1
cdr3_aa: CAISEEENTEAFF
cdr3_nt: TGTGCCATCAGTGAAGAGGAGAACACTGAAGCTTTCTTT

d_call: TRBD2
clone_size: .
v_call: TRBV5-1
j_call: TRBJ2-7
cdr3_aa: CASSLWSSGTSGSYKQYF
cdr3_nt: TGCGCCAGCAGCTTGTGGTCTAGCGGGACTAGCGGGAGTTACAAGCAGTACTTC

d_call: .
clone_size: many
v_call: TRBV7-9
j_call: TRBJ1-2
cdr3_aa: CASSLQDDYGYTF
cdr3_nt: TGTGCCAGCAGCTTACAGGACGACTATGGCTACACCTTC

d_call: .
clone_size: many
v_call: TRBV7-2
j_call: TRBJ2-7
cdr3_aa: CASSLVEGHEQYF
cdr3_nt: TGTGCCAGCAGCTTAGTGGAGGGCCACGAGCAGTACTTC

d_call: .
clone_size: many
v_call: TRBV29-1
j_call: TRBJ1-1
cdr3_aa: CSVEGSAWDTEAFF
cdr3_nt: TGCAGCGTTGAAGGGTCAGCATGGGACACTGAAGCTTTCTTT

d_call: TRBD1
clone_size: .
v_call: TRBV12-3/TRBV12-4
j_call: TRBJ2-7
cdr3_aa: CASSTHQPGQSSYEQYF
cdr3_nt: TGTGCCAGCAGTACTCATCAACCGGGACAGAGCTCCTACGAGCAGTACTTC

d_call: TRBD1
clone_size: .
v_call: TRBV6-5
j_call: TRBJ1-6
cdr3_aa: CASSRRQGGNSPLHF
cdr3_nt: TGTGCCAGCAGTCGGAGACAGGGTGGGAATTCACCCCTCCACTTT

d_call: .
clone_size: .
v_call: TRBV7-2
j_call: TRBJ1-5
cdr3_aa: CASSSNRESSQPQHF
cdr3_nt: TGTGCCAGCAGCTCGAACAGGGAGAGCAGTCAGCCCCAGCATTTT

d_call: .
clone_size: few
v_call: TRBV7-2
j_call: TRBJ1-2
cdr3_aa: CASSLDGSGGFGYTF
cdr3_nt: TGTGCCAGCAGCTTGGACGGGTCGGGAGGATTTGGCTACACCTTC

d_call: .
clone_size: .
v_call: TRBV12-3/TRBV12-4
j_call: TRBJ2-2
cdr3_aa: CASTLGDRGELFF
cdr3_nt: TGTGCCAGCACCCTTGGGGATCGCGGGGAGCTGTTTTTT

d_call: .
clone_size: many
v_call: TRBV29-1
j_call: TRBJ1-1
cdr3_aa: CSVESTPNTEAFF
cdr3_nt: TGCAGCGTTGAGAGTACACCGAACACTGAAGCTTTCTTT

d_call: TRBD2
clone_size: .
v_call: TRBV11-2
j_call: TRBJ2-2
cdr3_aa: CASSSWTSGATGELFF
cdr3_nt: TGTGCCAGCAGCTCGTGGACTAGCGGGGCGACCGGGGAGCTGTTTTTT

d_call: .
clone_size: .
v_call: TRBV19
j_call: TRBJ1-5
cdr3_aa: CASSAAGDQPQHF
cdr3_nt: TGTGCCAGTAGTGCGGCAGGGGATCAGCCCCAGCATTTT

d_call: .
clone_size: many
v_call: TRBV7-9
j_call: TRBJ2-5
cdr3_aa: CASSSRRSEETQYF
cdr3_nt: TGTGCCAGCAGCTCCCGTCGGTCGGAAGAGACCCAGTACTTC

d_call: TRBD2
clone_size: .
v_call: TRBV20-1
j_call: TRBJ2-5
cdr3_aa: CSARDGSGGAGETQYF
cdr3_nt: TGCAGTGCTAGAGATGGGAGCGGGGGGGCCGGGGAGACCCAGTACTTC

d_call: TRBD1
clone_size: .
v_call: TRBV9
j_call: TRBJ2-7
cdr3_aa: CASSVVRTGGRYGYEQYF
cdr3_nt: TGTGCCAGCAGCGTTGTCCGGACAGGGGGACGGTATGGCTACGAGCAGTACTTC

d_call: .
clone_size: .
v_call: TRBV20-1
j_call: TRBJ1-5
cdr3_aa: CSASGLPGRNSNQPQHF
cdr3_nt: TGCAGTGCTAGCGGGTTACCGGGACGGAATAGCAATCAGCCCCAGCATTTT

d_call: .
clone_size: .
v_call: TRBV20-1
j_call: TRBJ2-2
cdr3_aa: CSARLTANTGELFF
cdr3_nt: TGCAGTGCTAGACTGACTGCGAACACCGGGGAGCTGTTTTTT

d_call: .
clone_size: .
v_call: TRBV19
j_call: TRBJ1-3
cdr3_aa: CASSSGPRKSGNTIYF
cdr3_nt: TGTGCCAGTAGTTCGGGTCCGCGGAAATCTGGAAACACCATATATTTT

d_call: TRBD1
clone_size: .
v_call: TRBV25-1
j_call: TRBJ2-7
cdr3_aa: CASSEQQGVGAYEQYF
cdr3_nt: TGTGCCAGCAGTGAGCAACAGGGGGTTGGAGCCTACGAGCAGTACTTC

d_call: .
clone_size: many
v_call: TRBV12-3/TRBV12-4
j_call: TRBJ1-2
cdr3_aa: CASSLSDGYTF
cdr3_nt: TGTGCCAGCAGTTTATCCGACGGCTACACCTTC

d_call: .
clone_size: .
v_call: TRBV15
j_call: TRBJ2-5
cdr3_aa: CATGESRLQETQYF
cdr3_nt: TGTGCCACCGGTGAGAGTCGGCTCCAAGAGACCCAGTACTTC

d_call: .
clone_size: few
v_call: TRBV15
j_call: TRBJ1-1
cdr3_aa: CATSPDRDTEAFF
cdr3_nt: TGTGCCACCAGCCCTGATCGGGACACTGAAGCTTTCTTT

d_call: TRBD1
clone_size: .
v_call: TRBV28
j_call: TRBJ1-1
cdr3_aa: CASATKQGLNTEAFF
cdr3_nt: TGTGCCAGCGCTACAAAACAGGGGCTAAACACTGAAGCTTTCTTT

d_call: .
clone_size: .
v_call: TRBV5-1
j_call: TRBJ1-6
cdr3_aa: CASSPTGQNSPLHF
cdr3_nt: TGCGCCAGCAGCCCAACAGGGCAGAATTCACCCCTCCACTTT

d_call: TRBD2
clone_size: .
v_call: TRBV20-1
j_call: TRBJ2-7
cdr3_aa: CSATRGGTVSYEQYF
cdr3_nt: TGCAGTGCTACCCGCGGGGGGACCGTCTCCTACGAGCAGTACTTC

d_call: TRBD1
clone_size: .
v_call: TRBV24-1
j_call: TRBJ1-5
cdr3_aa: CASSLSRDSYSNQPQHF
cdr3_nt: TGTGCCAGCAGTTTATCCCGGGACAGCTATAGCAATCAGCCCCAGCATTTT

d_call: .
clone_size: many
v_call: TRBV2
j_call: TRBJ1-6
cdr3_aa: CASSERVSSYNSPLHF
cdr3_nt: TGTGCCAGCAGTGAAAGGGTTAGCTCCTATAATTCACCCCTCCACTTT

d_call: TRBD1
clone_size: .
v_call: TRBV13
j_call: TRBJ2-7
cdr3_aa: CASRQQGREQYF
cdr3_nt: TGTGCCAGCAGACAACAGGGGCGCGAGCAGTACTTC

d_call: .
clone_size: many
v_call: TRBV2
j_call: TRBJ1-5
cdr3_aa: CASSDSANQPQHF
cdr3_nt: TGTGCCAGCAGTGACTCGGCTAATCAGCCCCAGCATTTT

d_call: TRBD2
clone_size: .
v_call: TRBV20-1
j_call: TRBJ2-5
cdr3_aa: CSASGGATQYF
cdr3_nt: TGCAGTGCTAGCGGGGGGGCCACCCAGTACTTC

d_call: .
clone_size: .
v_call: TRBV24-1
j_call: TRBJ1-4
cdr3_aa: CATRAGEKLFF
cdr3_nt: TGTGCCACCAGGGCCGGGGAAAAACTGTTTTTT

d_call: .
clone_size: many
v_call: TRBV20-1
j_call: TRBJ2-5
cdr3_aa: CSASGLEGLRKYF
cdr3_nt: TGCAGTGCTAGCGGCCTCGAGGGACTTCGCAAGTACTTC

d_call: TRBD1
clone_size: many
v_call: TRBV15
j_call: TRBJ1-3
cdr3_aa: CATSRDTRQGANTIYF
cdr3_nt: TGTGCCACCAGCAGAGATACGCGGCAGGGGGCAAACACCATATATTTT

d_call: .
clone_size: .
v_call: TRBV7-8
j_call: TRBJ1-1
cdr3_aa: CASSLTGRYKNTEAFF
cdr3_nt: TGTGCCAGCAGCTTAACTGGACGGTATAAGAACACTGAAGCTTTCTTT

d_call: .
clone_size: once
v_call: TRBV19
j_call: TRBJ2-6
cdr3_aa: CASSIRGAAGANVLTF
cdr3_nt: TGTGCCAGTAGTATAAGAGGGGCAGCCGGGGCCAACGTCCTGACTTTC

d_call: TRBD1
clone_size: many
v_call: TRBV5-1
j_call: TRBJ1-6
cdr3_aa: CASSLAGQGRAPLHF
cdr3_nt: TGCGCCAGCAGCTTGGCGGGACAGGGGAGGGCACCCCTCCACTTT

d_call: .
clone_size: few
v_call: TRBV11-1
j_call: TRBJ1-1
cdr3_aa: CASSLAQMTEAFF
cdr3_nt: TGTGCCAGCAGCTTAGCTCAGATGACTGAAGCTTTCTTT

d_call: TRBD2
clone_size: .
v_call: TRBV7-2
j_call: TRBJ2-7
cdr3_aa: CAQRTSGAYEQYF
cdr3_nt: TGTGCCCAGCGGACTAGCGGTGCCTACGAGCAGTACTTC

d_call: .
clone_size: .
v_call: TRBV25-1
j_call: TRBJ1-4
cdr3_aa: CASSPFPGATNEKLFF
cdr3_nt: TGTGCCAGCAGCCCCTTTCCTGGGGCGACTAATGAAAAACTGTTTTTT

d_call: .
clone_size: .
v_call: TRBV20-1
j_call: TRBJ1-5
cdr3_aa: CSARGQGSQPQHF
cdr3_nt: TGCAGTGCTAGAGGGCAGGGGTCTCAGCCCCAGCATTTT

d_call: .
clone_size: many
v_call: TRBV19
j_call: TRBJ1-1
cdr3_aa: CASSIQGGTEAFF
cdr3_nt: TGTGCCAGTAGTATACAGGGAGGGACTGAAGCTTTCTTT

d_call: .
clone_size: .
v_call: TRBV7-6
j_call: TRBJ2-3
cdr3_aa: CASSLEFTRTDTQYF
cdr3_nt: TGTGCCAGCAGCTTAGAGTTCACGCGCACAGATACGCAGTATTTT